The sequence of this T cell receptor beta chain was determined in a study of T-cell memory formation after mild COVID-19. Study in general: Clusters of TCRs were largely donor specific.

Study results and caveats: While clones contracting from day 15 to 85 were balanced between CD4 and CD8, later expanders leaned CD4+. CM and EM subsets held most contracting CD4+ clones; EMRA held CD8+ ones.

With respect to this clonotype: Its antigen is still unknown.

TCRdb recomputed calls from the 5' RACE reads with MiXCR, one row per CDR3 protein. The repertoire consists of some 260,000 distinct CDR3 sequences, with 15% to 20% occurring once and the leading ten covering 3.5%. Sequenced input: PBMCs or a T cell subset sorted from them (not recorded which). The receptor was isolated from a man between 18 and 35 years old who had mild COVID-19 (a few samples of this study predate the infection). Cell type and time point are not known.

The CDR3 sequence: CASSVDLQGGGNTIYF. DNA of the CDR3: TGCGCCAGCAGCGTCGACCTCCAGGGTGGAGGAAACACCATATATTTT. The gene calls are TRBV5-1 and TRBJ1-3; D is perhaps TRBD1 (5 bases). CDR1 SGHRS and CDR2 YFSETQ come from the germline V gene. CDR3 size: 16 residues. The ends were cut back, 4 bases at V and 4 bases at J, with 18 bases in the middle. Together with reference TRBV5-1 and TRBJ1-3, the CDR3 gives the full variable domain: KAGVTQTPRYLIKTRGQQVTLSCSPISGHRSVSWYQQTPGQGLQFLFEYFSETQRNKGNFPGRFSGRQFSNSRSEMNVSTLELGDSALYLCASSVDLQGGGNTIYFGEGSWLTVV.